Sequencing of this T cell receptor beta chain was carried out in a study of cytomegalovirus exposure and HLA in healthy donors. The primer mix had 60 Vbeta and 13 Jbeta primers. TCRdb keeps only in-frame clones here, not all; method: immunoSEQ multiplex PCR. The table has some 74,000 clones, about 66% seen once. Of note for this clone: No antigen is known for it.

Study observations and caveats: Most observed TCR sequences were rare, whereas some public TCRs were detected in many donors. Later analysis demonstrated an association between a missense DCLRE1C variant and TCR beta V- and J-gene trimming.

This CDR3 is 16 amino acids long. Germline lookup yields CDR1 SGHRS and CDR2 YFSETQ. V trimming: 0 bases; J trimming: 6 bases; junction bases outside the gene matches: 9. The sequenced material came from PBMCs. The chain couples TRBV5-1 to TRBJ2-7; 10 nucleotides agree with TRBD1. The source of this sequence is a man aged 40-55 years in good health and CMV-seropositive. The CDR3 is CASSLGVGQGSFEQYF. The DNA of the CDR3 is TGCGCCAGCAGCTTGGGCGTGGGACAGGGGTCTTTCGAGCAGTACTTC.